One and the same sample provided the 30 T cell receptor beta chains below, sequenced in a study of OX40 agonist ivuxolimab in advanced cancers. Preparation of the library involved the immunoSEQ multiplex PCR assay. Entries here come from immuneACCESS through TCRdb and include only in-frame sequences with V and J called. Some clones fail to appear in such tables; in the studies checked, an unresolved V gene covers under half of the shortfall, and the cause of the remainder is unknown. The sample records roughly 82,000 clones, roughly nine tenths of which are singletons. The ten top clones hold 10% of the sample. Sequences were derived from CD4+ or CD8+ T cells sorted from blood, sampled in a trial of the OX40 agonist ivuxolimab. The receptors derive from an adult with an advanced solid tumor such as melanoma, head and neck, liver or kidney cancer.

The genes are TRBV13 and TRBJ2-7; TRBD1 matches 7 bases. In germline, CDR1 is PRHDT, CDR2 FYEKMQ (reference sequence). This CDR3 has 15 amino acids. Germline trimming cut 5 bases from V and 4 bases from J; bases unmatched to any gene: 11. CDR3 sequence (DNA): TGTGCCAGCAGCCTCCGACAGGGAGTCAGTTACGAGCAGTACTTC. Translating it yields CASSLRQGVSYEQYF.

The DNA of the CDR3 is TGCGCCAGCAGCTTCGAGCGGGGGGTCGGTTACGAGCAGTACTTC. As protein: CASSFERGVGYEQYF. The chain joins TRBV5-1 to TRBJ2-7, with 9 bases fitting TRBD2. The CDR3 consists of 15 residues. Unmatched junction bases numbered 7, after V lost 2 bases and J lost 4 bases. Germline CDR1 and CDR2: SGHRS and YFSETQ.

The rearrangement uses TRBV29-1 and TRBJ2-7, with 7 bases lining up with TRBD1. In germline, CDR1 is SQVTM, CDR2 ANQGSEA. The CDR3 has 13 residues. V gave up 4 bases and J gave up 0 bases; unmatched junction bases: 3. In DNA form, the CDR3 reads TGCAGCGTTGTCCGGGACAGCTCCTACGAGCAGTACTTC. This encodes CSVVRDSSYEQYF.

Here the CDR3 reads CASSLRGNTGELFF. CDR3 DNA: TGCGCCAGCAGCTTGAGAGGAAACACCGGGGAGCTGTTTTTT. The chain is built from TRBV5-1 and TRBJ2-2, with no clear D. The CDR3 contains 14 residues. V was clipped by 1 base and J by 2 bases, with 6 bases between them. Germline CDR1 reads SGHRS; CDR2 reads YFSETQ.

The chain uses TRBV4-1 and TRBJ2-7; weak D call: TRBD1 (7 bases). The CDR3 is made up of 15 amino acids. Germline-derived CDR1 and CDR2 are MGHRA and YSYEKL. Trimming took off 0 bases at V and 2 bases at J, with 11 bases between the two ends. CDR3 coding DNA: TGCGCCAGCAGCCAAGAACAGGGGAGGACCTACGAGCAGTACTTC. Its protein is CASSQEQGRTYEQYF.

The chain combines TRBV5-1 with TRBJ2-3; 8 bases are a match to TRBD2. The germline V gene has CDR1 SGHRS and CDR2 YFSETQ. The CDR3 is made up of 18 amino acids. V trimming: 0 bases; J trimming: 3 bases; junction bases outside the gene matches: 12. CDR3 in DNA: TGCGCCAGCAGCTTGGCGGGGTTGGCGGGGGGAGTGACAGATACGCAGTATTTT. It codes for CASSLAGLAGGVTDTQYF.

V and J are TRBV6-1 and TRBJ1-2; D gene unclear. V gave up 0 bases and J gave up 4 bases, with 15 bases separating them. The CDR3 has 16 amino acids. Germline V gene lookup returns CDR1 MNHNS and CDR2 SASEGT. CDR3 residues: CASSEALLTEFYGYTF. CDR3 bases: TGTGCCAGCAGTGAAGCGCTTCTGACGGAGTTCTATGGCTACACCTTC.

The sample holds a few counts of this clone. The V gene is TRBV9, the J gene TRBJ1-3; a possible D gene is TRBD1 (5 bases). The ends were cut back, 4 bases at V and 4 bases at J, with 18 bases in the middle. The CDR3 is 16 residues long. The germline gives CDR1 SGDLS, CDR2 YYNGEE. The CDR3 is CASSPGGSAPGNTIYF. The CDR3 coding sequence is TGTGCCAGCAGCCCGGGGGGAAGTGCTCCGGGAAACACCATATATTTT.

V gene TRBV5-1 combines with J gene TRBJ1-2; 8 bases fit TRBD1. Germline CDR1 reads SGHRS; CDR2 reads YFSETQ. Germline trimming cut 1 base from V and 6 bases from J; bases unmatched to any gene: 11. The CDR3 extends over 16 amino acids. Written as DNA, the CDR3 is TGCGCCAGCAGCTTGATGTTAGGGCAGGGGGCTGATGGCTACACCTTC. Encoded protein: CASSLMLGQGADGYTF. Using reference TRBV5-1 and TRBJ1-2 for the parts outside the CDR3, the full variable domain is KAGVTQTPRYLIKTRGQQVTLSCSPISGHRSVSWYQQTPGQGLQFLFEYFSETQRNKGNFPGRFSGRQFSNSRSEMNVSTLELGDSALYLCASSLMLGQGADGYTFGSGTRLTVV.

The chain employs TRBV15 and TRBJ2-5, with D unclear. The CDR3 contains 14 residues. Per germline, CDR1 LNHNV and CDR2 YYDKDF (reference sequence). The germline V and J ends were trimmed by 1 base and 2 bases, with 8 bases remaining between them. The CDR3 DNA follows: TGTGCCACCAGCAGAGTCCACTTTCAAGAGACCCAGTACTTC. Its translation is CATSRVHFQETQYF.

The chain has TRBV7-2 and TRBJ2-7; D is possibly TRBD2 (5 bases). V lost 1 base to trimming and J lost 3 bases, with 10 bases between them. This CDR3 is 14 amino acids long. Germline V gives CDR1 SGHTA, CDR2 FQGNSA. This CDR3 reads CASSLDPSGYEQYF. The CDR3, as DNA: TGTGCCAGCAGCTTAGATCCGAGCGGCTACGAGCAGTACTTC.

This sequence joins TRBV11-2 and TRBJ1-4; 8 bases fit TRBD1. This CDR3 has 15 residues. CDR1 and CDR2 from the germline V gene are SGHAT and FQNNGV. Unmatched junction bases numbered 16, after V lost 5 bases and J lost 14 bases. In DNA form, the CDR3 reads TGTGCCAGCAGCCCCCGGGGGGGGACAGGAAAAACGCTGTTTTTT. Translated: CASSPRGGTGKTLFF.

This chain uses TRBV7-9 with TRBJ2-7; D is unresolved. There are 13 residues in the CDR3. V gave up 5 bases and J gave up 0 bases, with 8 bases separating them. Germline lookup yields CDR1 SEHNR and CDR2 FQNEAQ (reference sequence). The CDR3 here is CASSLRTSYEQYF. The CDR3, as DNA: TGTGCCAGCAGCCTCCGGACCTCCTACGAGCAGTACTTC.

The CDR3 DNA reads TGTGCCAACGGATGCACAGATACGCAGTATTTT. This codes for CANGCTDTQYF. The rearrangement joins TRBV28 to TRBJ2-3; D not certain. V was pared by 10 bases and J by 1 base, with 6 bases between. The length of the CDR3 is 11 residues. Germline V gene lookup returns CDR1 MDHEN and CDR2 SYDVKM.

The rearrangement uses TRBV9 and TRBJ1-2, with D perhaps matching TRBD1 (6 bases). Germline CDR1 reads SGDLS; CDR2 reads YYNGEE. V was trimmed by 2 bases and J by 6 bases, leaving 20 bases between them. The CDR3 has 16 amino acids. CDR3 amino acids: CASSVGARQAGDGYTF. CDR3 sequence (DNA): TGTGCCAGCAGCGTTGGTGCCAGACAGGCCGGGGATGGCTACACCTTC.

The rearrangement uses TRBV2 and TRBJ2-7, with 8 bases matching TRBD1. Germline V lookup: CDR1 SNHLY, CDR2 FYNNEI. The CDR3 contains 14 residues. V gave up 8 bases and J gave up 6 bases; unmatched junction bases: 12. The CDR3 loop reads CASFRRTGKAEQYF. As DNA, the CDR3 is TGTGCCAGCTTCCGGAGGACAGGGAAGGCCGAGCAGTACTTC.

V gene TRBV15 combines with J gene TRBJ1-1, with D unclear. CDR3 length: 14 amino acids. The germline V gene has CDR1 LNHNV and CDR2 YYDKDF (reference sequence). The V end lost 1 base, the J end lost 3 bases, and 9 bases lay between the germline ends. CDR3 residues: CATSRVRWDTEAFF. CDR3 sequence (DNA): TGTGCCACCAGCAGAGTAAGGTGGGACACTGAAGCTTTCTTT.

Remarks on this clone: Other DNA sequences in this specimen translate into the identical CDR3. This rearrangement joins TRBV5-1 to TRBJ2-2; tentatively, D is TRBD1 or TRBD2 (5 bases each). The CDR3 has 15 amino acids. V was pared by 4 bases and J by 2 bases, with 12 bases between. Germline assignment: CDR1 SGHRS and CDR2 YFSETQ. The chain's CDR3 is CASSPGTGNTGELFF. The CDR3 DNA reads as TGCGCCAGCAGCCCAGGGACGGGCAACACCGGGGAGCTGTTTTTT.

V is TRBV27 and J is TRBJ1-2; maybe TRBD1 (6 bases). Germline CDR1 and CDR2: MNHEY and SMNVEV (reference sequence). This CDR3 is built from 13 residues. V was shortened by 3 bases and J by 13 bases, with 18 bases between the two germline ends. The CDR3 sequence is CASSFSGTPSFTF. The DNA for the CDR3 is TGTGCCAGCAGTTTCTCCGGGACACCCTCTTTCACCTTC.

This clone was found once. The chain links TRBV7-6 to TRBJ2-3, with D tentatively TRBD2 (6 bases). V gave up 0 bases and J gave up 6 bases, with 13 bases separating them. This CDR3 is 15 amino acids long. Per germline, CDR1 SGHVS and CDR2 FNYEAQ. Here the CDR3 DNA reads TGTGCCAGCAGCTTAGCGTGGGGGGAGGCGGATACGCAGTATTTT. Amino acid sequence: CASSLAWGEADTQYF.

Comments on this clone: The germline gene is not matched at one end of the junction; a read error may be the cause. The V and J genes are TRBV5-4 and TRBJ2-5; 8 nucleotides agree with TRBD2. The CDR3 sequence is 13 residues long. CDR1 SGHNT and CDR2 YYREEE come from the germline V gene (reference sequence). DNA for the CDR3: TGTGCCAGCAGCTTAGCGGGGGAAGAGACCCGGTACTTC. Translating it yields CASSLAGEETRYF.

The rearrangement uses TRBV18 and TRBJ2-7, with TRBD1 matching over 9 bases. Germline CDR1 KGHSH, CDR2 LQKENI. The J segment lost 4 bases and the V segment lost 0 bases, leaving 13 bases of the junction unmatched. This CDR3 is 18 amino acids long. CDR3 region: CASSPPIGDRVVPYEQYF. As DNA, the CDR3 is TGTGCCAGCTCACCACCCATTGGGGACAGGGTGGTCCCTTACGAGCAGTACTTC.

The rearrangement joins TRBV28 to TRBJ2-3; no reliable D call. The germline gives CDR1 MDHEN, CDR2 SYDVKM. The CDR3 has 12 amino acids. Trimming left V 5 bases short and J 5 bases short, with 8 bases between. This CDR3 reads CASSPWLDTQYF. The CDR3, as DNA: TGTGCCAGCAGTCCCTGGTTAGATACGCAGTATTTT.

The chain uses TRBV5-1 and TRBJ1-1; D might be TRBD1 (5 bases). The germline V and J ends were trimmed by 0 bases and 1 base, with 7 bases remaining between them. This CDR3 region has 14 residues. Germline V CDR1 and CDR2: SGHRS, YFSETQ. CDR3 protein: CASSLGQSNTEAFF. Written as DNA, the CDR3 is TGCGCCAGCAGCTTGGGACAGTCGAACACTGAAGCTTTCTTT.

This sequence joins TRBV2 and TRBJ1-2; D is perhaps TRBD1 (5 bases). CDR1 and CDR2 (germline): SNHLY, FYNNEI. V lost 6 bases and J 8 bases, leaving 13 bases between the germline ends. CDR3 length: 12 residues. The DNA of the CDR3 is TGTGCCAGCAGCGAGGGGTTTAGAGGCTACACCTTC. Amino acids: CASSEGFRGYTF. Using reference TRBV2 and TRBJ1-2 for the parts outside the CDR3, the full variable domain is EPEVTQTPSHQVTQMGQEVILRCVPISNHLYFYWYRQILGQKVEFLVSFYNNEISEKSEIFDDQFSVERPDGSNFTLKIRSTKLEDSAMYFCASSEGFRGYTFGSGTRLTVV.

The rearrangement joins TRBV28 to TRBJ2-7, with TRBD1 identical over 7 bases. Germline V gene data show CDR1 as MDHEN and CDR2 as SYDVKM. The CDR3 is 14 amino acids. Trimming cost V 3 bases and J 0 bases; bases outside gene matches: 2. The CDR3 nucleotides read TGTGCCAGCAGTTTCTCAGGGGGCTCCTACGAGCAGTACTTC. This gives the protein CASSFSGGSYEQYF.

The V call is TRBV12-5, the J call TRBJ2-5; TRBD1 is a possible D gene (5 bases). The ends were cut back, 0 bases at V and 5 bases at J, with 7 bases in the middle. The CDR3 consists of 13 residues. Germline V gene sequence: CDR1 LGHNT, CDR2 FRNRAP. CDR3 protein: CASGLVGAETQYF. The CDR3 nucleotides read TGTGCTAGTGGTTTGGTAGGGGCCGAGACCCAGTACTTC.

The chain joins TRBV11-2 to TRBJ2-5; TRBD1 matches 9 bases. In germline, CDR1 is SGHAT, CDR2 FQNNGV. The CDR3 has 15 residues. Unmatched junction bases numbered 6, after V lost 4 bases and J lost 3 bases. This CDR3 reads CASSSFWTGEETQYF. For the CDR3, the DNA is TGTGCCAGCAGCTCGTTTTGGACAGGGGAAGAGACCCAGTACTTC.

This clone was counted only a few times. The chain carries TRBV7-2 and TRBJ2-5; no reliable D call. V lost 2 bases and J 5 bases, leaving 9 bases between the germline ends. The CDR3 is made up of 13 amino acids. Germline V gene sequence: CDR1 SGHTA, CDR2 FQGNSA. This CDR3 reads CASSLLQEETQYF. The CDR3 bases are TGTGCCAGCAGCTTACTCCAAGAGGAGACCCAGTACTTC. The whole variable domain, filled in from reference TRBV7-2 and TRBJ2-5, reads GAGVSQSPSNKVTEKGKDVELRCDPISGHTALYWYRQSLGQGLEFLIYFQGNSAPDKSGLPSDRFSAERTGGSVSTLTIQRTQQEDSAVYLCASSLLQEETQYFGPGTRLLVL.

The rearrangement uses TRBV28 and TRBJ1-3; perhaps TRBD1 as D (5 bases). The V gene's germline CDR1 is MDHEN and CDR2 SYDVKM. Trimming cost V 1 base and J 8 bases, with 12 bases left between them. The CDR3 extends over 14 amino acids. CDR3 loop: CASSLYKRGDTIYF. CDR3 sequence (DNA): TGTGCCAGCAGTTTATACAAACGAGGGGACACCATATATTTT. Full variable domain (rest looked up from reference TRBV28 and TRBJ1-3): DVKVTQSSRYLVKRTGEKVFLECVQDMDHENMFWYRQDPGLGLRLIYFSYDVKMKEKGDIPEGYSVSREKKERFSLILESASTNQTSMYLCASSLYKRGDTIYFGEGSWLTVV.